Presented here are 25 T cell receptor beta chains from one specimen sequenced in a study of regulatory T cells in long-lasting Graves disease. Both iRepertoire HTBI primers and Arm-PCR of CDR3 regions were used to build the TCR beta libraries. TCRdb redid the calling of the multiplex PCR reads with MiXCR, one entry per CDR3 protein. The sample comprises 440,000 or so distinct CDR3 sequences, around 17% of which are singletons, and roughly 10% rests with the top ten. Noted time point: newly diagnosed GD, antithyroid drugs for less than 3 months. RNA from PBMCs was the source of the TCR library. These records were also assigned to another study, of T cells in Graves' hyperthyroidism and ophthalmopathy.

The sample was peripheral blood mononuclear cells (PBMCs), taken at new diagnosis, from a patient treated with antithyroid drugs. The source of these receptors is a woman aged 25 to 39 with Graves disease.

This chain joins TRBV7-9 and TRBJ2-1; tentative D call: TRBD2 (6 bases). Trimming took 5 bases from V and 5 from J, leaving 25 bases between them. Germline V CDR1 and CDR2: SEHNR, FQNEAQ (reference sequence). The CDR3 loop spans 18 amino acids. In DNA, the CDR3 is TGTGCCAGCAGCCTTAGATCCTACGGGTTGGTAGCGGACAATGAGCAGTTCTTC. As protein: CASSLRSYGLVADNEQFF.

The table lists this clonotype with many counts. The V call is TRBV28, the J call TRBJ2-1; D may be TRBD2 (6 bases). The CDR3 totals 14 residues. Between the trimmed V and J ends, which lost 5 bases and 5 bases, there was a span of 13 bases. Germline V CDR1 and CDR2: MDHEN, SYDVKM. CDR3 residues: CASSIHGRHNEQFF. The DNA of the CDR3 is TGTGCCAGCAGTATCCACGGGAGACACAATGAGCAGTTCTTC.

Only a few counts were recorded for this clonotype. This chain connects TRBV6-1 to TRBJ2-7, with D possibly being TRBD1 or TRBD2 (5 bases each). The CDR3 has 11 amino acids. Germline V lookup: CDR1 MNHNS, CDR2 SASEGT. V lost 9 bases and J lost 5, with 11 bases in between. CDR3 region: CASTGRNEQYF. The CDR3, as DNA: TGTGCCAGTACGGGACGGAACGAGCAGTACTTC.

Many counts were recorded for this clonotype. J is TRBJ2-7 and V is TRBV7-2; D not certain. The CDR3 loop spans 17 amino acids. V lost 5 bases to trimming and J lost 4 bases, with 24 bases between them. The germline V gene has CDR1 SGHTA and CDR2 FQGNSA. CDR3 region: CASSHPPLTANAYEQYF. The CDR3 DNA follows: TGTGCCAGCAGCCATCCCCCTCTAACAGCGAATGCGTACGAGCAGTACTTC.

This clonotype was seen many times. The chain carries TRBV11-2 and TRBJ2-7, with D perhaps matching TRBD2 (5 bases). Germline V gives CDR1 SGHAT, CDR2 FQNNGV. Trimming stripped 5 bases from V and 2 bases from J, with 16 bases between. This CDR3 has 15 amino acids. CDR3 coding DNA: TGTGCCAGCAGCGGACTTAAGGGATTAACCTACGAGCAGTACTTC. Its translation: CASSGLKGLTYEQYF.

In this sample, this clonotype turned up many times. The J gene is TRBJ2-7, the V gene TRBV19; no definite D call. V was cut by 6 bases and J by 5 bases, with 11 bases left in between. Germline assignment: CDR1 LNHDA and CDR2 SQIVND (reference sequence). The CDR3 contains 12 residues. The CDR3 DNA sequence: TGTGCCAGTAGCGGCAGAAAAGACGAGCAGTACTTC. It yields the protein CASSGRKDEQYF.

This clonotype appeared many times. CDR3 sequence reads: CASSAFLGTPTEAFF. The CDR3 DNA reads TGTGCCAGCAGTGCTTTCCTTGGGACGCCCACTGAAGCTTTCTTT. V is TRBV27 and J is TRBJ1-1; D might be TRBD1 (5 bases). CDR3 size: 15 residues. Germline V gene lookup returns CDR1 MNHEY and CDR2 SMNVEV (reference sequence). Trimming took off 5 bases at V and 4 bases at J, with 17 bases between the two ends.

V usage is TRBV27 and J usage is TRBJ1-1; TRBD1 matches 8 bases. Per the germline V gene, CDR1 is MNHEY and CDR2 is SMNVEV (reference sequence). V lost 5 bases to trimming and J lost 11 bases; unmatched junction nucleotides: 10. The CDR3 extends over 13 amino acids. CDR3 in DNA: TGTGCCAGCAGTCTTCCAGGGGGCGGCCTTGCTTTCTTT. It codes for CASSLPGGGLAFF.

This clonotype appeared many times. The chain has TRBV11-2 and TRBJ1-4, with 10 nucleotides matching TRBD1. V lost 5 bases, J lost 6 bases, and 3 bases stayed unmatched. The germline V gene encodes CDR1 SGHAT and CDR2 FQNNGV. The CDR3 extends over 14 amino acids. The CDR3 DNA reads TGTGCCAGCAGCAAGACAGGGGGCGATGAAAAACTGTTTTTT. This sequence encodes CASSKTGGDEKLFF.

This clonotype has ten or more counts. The chain joins TRBV7-8 to TRBJ2-5; no clear D gene. Deletions cut 5 bases from V and 1 base from J, with 11 bases between. The germline V gene has CDR1 SGHVS and CDR2 FQNEAQ. The CDR3 totals 14 residues. In DNA, the CDR3 is TGTGCCAGCAGCGGGCTAACACTCCAAGAGACCCAGTACTTC. It encodes CASSGLTLQETQYF.

The chain joins TRBV27 to TRBJ1-6; D is possibly TRBD1 (6 bases). The V gene lost 1 base and the J gene lost 6 bases, with 10 bases spanning the gap. The CDR3 is 15 amino acids. Germline V lookup: CDR1 MNHEY, CDR2 SMNVEV (reference sequence). The CDR3 sequence is CASSLWGAFNSPLHF. The CDR3 nucleotides read TGTGCCAGCAGTTTATGGGGGGCCTTTAATTCACCCCTCCACTTT.

At least ten counts were recorded for this clonotype. The chain combines TRBV28 with TRBJ2-1, with D unclear. The CDR3 loop spans 15 amino acids. The V and J ends lost 7 bases and 3 bases respectively, with 16 bases between them. Germline lookup yields CDR1 MDHEN and CDR2 SYDVKM. The CDR3 DNA reads TGTGCCAGCACCTTGGGCTCCTCGTTCTACAATGAGCAGTTCTTC. Translating gives CASTLGSSFYNEQFF.

This clonotype came up many times. This chain links TRBV11-2 with TRBJ2-3; 9 bases map to TRBD2. The germline gives CDR1 SGHAT, CDR2 FQNNGV. With V trimmed by 3 bases and J by 5 bases, 15 bases remained unmatched. The CDR3 covers 18 residues. The CDR3 loop is CASSFLAGQSHLVDTQYF. The CDR3 DNA reads as TGTGCCAGCAGCTTCCTAGCGGGACAGAGTCATTTAGTAGATACGCAGTATTTT.

The chain combines TRBV24-1 with TRBJ2-2, with TRBD2 as a possible D gene (6 bases). The germline V gene encodes CDR1 KGHDR and CDR2 SFDVKD. Deletions cut 4 bases from V and 6 bases from J, with 14 bases between. CDR3 length equals 15 residues. CDR3 protein: CATSERGASAGELFF. In nucleotides, the CDR3 is TGTGCCACCAGTGAGCGGGGCGCCTCAGCCGGGGAGCTGTTTTTT.

This clonotype was seen ten or more times. This sequence joins TRBV11-2 and TRBJ2-5; perhaps TRBD2 as D (6 bases). V was shortened by 2 bases and J by 2 bases, with 9 bases between the two germline ends. The germline V gene has CDR1 SGHAT and CDR2 FQNNGV. The CDR3 is 14 residues long. The chain's CDR3 is CASSLLRGQETQYF. As DNA, the CDR3 is TGTGCCAGCAGCTTACTCCGGGGGCAAGAGACCCAGTACTTC.

This clonotype was seen only once. V is TRBV27 and J is TRBJ1-4; 7 bases align to TRBD1. This CDR3 is 16 amino acids long. Per germline, CDR1 MNHEY and CDR2 SMNVEV (reference sequence). The junction had 8 bases not matched to a gene; V was cut back by 0 bases and J by 7 bases. CDR3 loop: CASSLSRAEGAEKLFF. In nucleotides, the CDR3 is TGTGCCAGCAGTTTATCGAGGGCAGAGGGGGCTGAAAAACTGTTTTTT.

There are many counts of this clonotype. The V call is TRBV29-1, the J call TRBJ2-3; D gene uncertain. CDR1 is SQVTM and CDR2 is ANQGSEA in the germline V gene. The CDR3 is 13 residues long. V lost 2 bases and J lost 3, with 9 bases in between. The CDR3: CSVELSLTDTQYF. The CDR3, as DNA: TGCAGCGTTGAATTGTCGTTGACAGATACGCAGTATTTT.

At least ten counts were recorded for this clonotype. The chain carries TRBV28 and TRBJ2-1; TRBD2 aligns across 14 bases. The length of the CDR3 is 24 residues. With 1 base clipped from V and 5 bases from J, the junction kept 25 bases outside the gene matches. Germline V gene data show CDR1 as MDHEN and CDR2 as SYDVKM. The CDR3 protein is CASSLFQRYYPGTSGSAGDNEQFF. The CDR3 DNA reads as TGTGCCAGCAGTTTATTCCAGCGGTACTATCCAGGGACTAGCGGGAGTGCCGGCGACAATGAGCAGTTCTTC.

This clonotype has only a few counts. V and J are TRBV5-6 and TRBJ2-1; D is uncertain. Trimming pared 0 bases from V and 7 bases from J, leaving 17 bases between. This CDR3 is built from 16 residues. Germline V gene sequence: CDR1 SGHDT, CDR2 YYEEEE. CDR3 protein: CASSLAPVTEQNEQFF. The CDR3 DNA follows: TGTGCCAGCAGCTTGGCACCGGTTACCGAACAGAATGAGCAGTTCTTC. Combining the CDR3 with reference TRBV5-6 and TRBJ2-1 gives the whole variable domain DAGVTQSPTHLIKTRGQQVTLRCSPKSGHDTVSWYQQALGQGPQFIFQYYEEEERQRGNFPDRFSGHQFPNYSSELNVNALLLGDSALYLCASSLAPVTEQNEQFFGPGTRLTVL.

This clonotype has ten or more counts. V and J are TRBV27 and TRBJ2-5; the D gene is possibly TRBD2 (7 bases). The V end lost 6 bases, the J end lost 4 bases, and 9 bases lay between the germline ends. Looked up from germline, CDR1 is MNHEY and CDR2 is SMNVEV (reference sequence). This CDR3 has 12 amino acids. CDR3 region: CASRRGGETQYF. The CDR3 DNA reads as TGTGCCAGCAGAAGGGGGGGAGAGACCCAGTACTTC.

This clonotype was observed a handful of times. The CDR3 here is CASSSGLQTPYNSPLHF. The CDR3 DNA is TGTGCCAGCAGCTCCGGGCTGCAAACTCCCTATAATTCACCCCTCCACTTT. The chain combines TRBV7-9 with TRBJ1-6, with D hard to call. V shed 4 bases and J shed 2 bases, with 15 bases lying between them. The CDR3 covers 17 residues. CDR1 is SEHNR and CDR2 is FQNEAQ in the germline V gene (reference sequence).

This clonotype occurred many times. V usage is TRBV28 and J usage is TRBJ1-5; weak D call: TRBD1 (5 bases). V was cut by 2 bases and J by 5 bases, with 13 bases left in between. Germline loops: CDR1 MDHEN, CDR2 SYDVKM. CDR3 size: 15 residues. Written as DNA, the CDR3 is TGTGCCAGCAGTTTAGAGGGGCAATGGGATCAGCCCCAGCATTTT. Its translation is CASSLEGQWDQPQHF.

This clonotype was recorded at least ten times. The chain recombines TRBV7-9 with TRBJ2-1; D is unresolved. The V gene's germline CDR1 is SEHNR and CDR2 FQNEAQ (reference sequence). This CDR3 region has 14 residues. Trimming removed 5 bases at V and 8 bases at J, with 16 bases between. CDR3 protein: CASSLDPPRDEQFF. The CDR3 nucleotides are TGTGCCAGCAGCCTCGACCCGCCCAGAGATGAGCAGTTCTTC.

This clonotype was detected ten times or more. The chain combines TRBV28 with TRBJ2-3; 10 positions agree with TRBD2. There are 16 residues in the CDR3. Losses at the gene ends were 7 bases for V and 2 bases for J; bases not matched to a gene: 9. Germline V gene data show CDR1 as MDHEN and CDR2 as SYDVKM. The CDR3 nucleotides are TGTGCCAGCATCCCCCCGAGCGGGAGGGACACAGATACGCAGTATTTT. Its translation: CASIPPSGRDTDTQYF.

The sample holds many counts of this clonotype. V and J are TRBV5-1 and TRBJ1-1, with D maybe TRBD1 (5 bases). V was shortened by 0 bases and J by 5 bases, with 14 bases between the two germline ends. This CDR3 contains 15 residues. Germline values: CDR1 SGHRS, CDR2 YFSETQ. The CDR3 here is CASSLATPGGTEAFF. CDR3 DNA sequence: TGCGCCAGCAGCTTGGCTACCCCGGGGGGGACTGAAGCTTTCTTT.